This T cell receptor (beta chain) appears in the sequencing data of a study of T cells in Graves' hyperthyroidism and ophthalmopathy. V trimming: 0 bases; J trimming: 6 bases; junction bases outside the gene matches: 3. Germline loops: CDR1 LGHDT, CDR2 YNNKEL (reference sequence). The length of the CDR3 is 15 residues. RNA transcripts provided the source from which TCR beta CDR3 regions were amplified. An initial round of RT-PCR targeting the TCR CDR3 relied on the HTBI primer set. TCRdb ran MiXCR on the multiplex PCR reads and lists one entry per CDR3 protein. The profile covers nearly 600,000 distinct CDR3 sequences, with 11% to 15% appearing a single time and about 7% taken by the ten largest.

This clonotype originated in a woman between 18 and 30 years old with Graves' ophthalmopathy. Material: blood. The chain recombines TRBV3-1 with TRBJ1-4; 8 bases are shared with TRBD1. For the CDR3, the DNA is TGTGCCAGCAGCCAAGATCAGGGGGCTTATGAAAAACTGTTTTTT. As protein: CASSQDQGAYEKLFF. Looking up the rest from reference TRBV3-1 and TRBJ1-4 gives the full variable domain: DTAVSQTPKYLVTQMGNDKSIKCEQNLGHDTMYWYKQDSKKFLKIMFSYNNKELIINETVPNRFSPKSPDKAHLNLHINSLELGDSAVYFCASSQDQGAYEKLFFGSGTQLSVL.